The clone carrying this TCR beta chain came up many times. These data are taken from a study of T cells in Graves' hyperthyroidism and ophthalmopathy. The length of the CDR3 is 12 residues. Trimming left V 4 bases short and J 9 bases short, with 11 bases between. Germline CDR1 SGHRS, CDR2 YFSETQ. The investigators amplified TCR beta CDR3 regions from RNA transcripts. Using the HTBI primer set, a first-round RT-PCR was run on the TCR CDR3. MiXCR, applied by TCRdb to the multiplex PCR reads, yields one record per CDR3 protein. The sample yields approximately 320,000 distinct CDR3 sequences, around a sixth seen once.

The source is a young man with Graves' hyperthyroidism. V usage is TRBV5-1 and J usage is TRBJ2-1; D uncertain. The sequencing input was blood. The CDR3 coding sequence is TGCGCCAGCAGCCCTGAGTTGGGTGAGCAGTTCTTC. This translates into CASSPELGEQFF.